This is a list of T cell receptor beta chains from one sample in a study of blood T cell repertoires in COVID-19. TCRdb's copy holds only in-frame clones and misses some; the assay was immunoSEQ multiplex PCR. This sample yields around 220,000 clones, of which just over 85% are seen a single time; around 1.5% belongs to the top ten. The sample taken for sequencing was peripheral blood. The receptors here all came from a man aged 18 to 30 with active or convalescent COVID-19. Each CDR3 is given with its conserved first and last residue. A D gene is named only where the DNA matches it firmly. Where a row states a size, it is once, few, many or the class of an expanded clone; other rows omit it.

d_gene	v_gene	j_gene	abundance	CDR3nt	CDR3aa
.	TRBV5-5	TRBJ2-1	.	TGTGCCAGCAGCTTGGCACCCCGAGGGCAGTTCTTC	CASSLAPRGQFF
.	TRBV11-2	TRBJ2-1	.	TGTGCCAGCAGCTTAAGAGGTTTCTCCTACAATGAGCAGTTCTTC	CASSLRGFSYNEQFF
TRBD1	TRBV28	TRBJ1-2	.	TGTGCCAGCAGGAGACCGCGGAGGACAGGATCGACGGATGGCTACACCTTC	CASRRPRRTGSTDGYTF
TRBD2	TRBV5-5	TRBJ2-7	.	TGTGCCAGCAGCTCATCCCCAGCGGGGGTAAGCTCCTACGAGCAGTACTTC	CASSSSPAGVSSYEQYF
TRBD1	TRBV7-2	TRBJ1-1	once	TGTGCCAGCAGCCCGACAGGGTCAAAGAACACTGAAGCTTTCTTT	CASSPTGSKNTEAFF
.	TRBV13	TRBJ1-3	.	TGTGCCAGCAGCTTCAAACAGATCTCTGGAAACACCATATATTTT	CASSFKQISGNTIYF
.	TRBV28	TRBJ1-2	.	TGTGCCAGCAGTTTAGGGGGCGGCTATGGCTACACCTTC	CASSLGGGYGYTF
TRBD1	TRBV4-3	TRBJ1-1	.	TGCGCCAGCAGCCAAGATCGGGAGGGGGCGGGAGCTTTCTTT	CASSQDREGAGAFF
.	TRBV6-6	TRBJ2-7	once	TGTGCCAGCAGTGGAGAGACAGGCACCTACGAGCAGTACTTC	CASSGETGTYEQYF
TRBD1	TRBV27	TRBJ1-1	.	TGTGCCAGCAGTTTATCCGGACAGGTAGTAGACACTGAAGCTTTCTTT	CASSLSGQVVDTEAFF
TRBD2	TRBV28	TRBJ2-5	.	TGTGCCAGCAGTTTCAGCGGGGGGAGAGAGACCCAGTACTTC	CASSFSGGRETQYF
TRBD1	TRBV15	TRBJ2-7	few	TGTGCCACCAGCCGAAATCCGGGACAGGGCGACTACGAGCAGTACTTC	CATSRNPGQGDYEQYF
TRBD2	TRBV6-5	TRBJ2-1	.	TGTGCCAGCAGAGGCGGGAGGTTGGAATCGGGTGAGCAGTTCTTC	CASRGGRLESGEQFF